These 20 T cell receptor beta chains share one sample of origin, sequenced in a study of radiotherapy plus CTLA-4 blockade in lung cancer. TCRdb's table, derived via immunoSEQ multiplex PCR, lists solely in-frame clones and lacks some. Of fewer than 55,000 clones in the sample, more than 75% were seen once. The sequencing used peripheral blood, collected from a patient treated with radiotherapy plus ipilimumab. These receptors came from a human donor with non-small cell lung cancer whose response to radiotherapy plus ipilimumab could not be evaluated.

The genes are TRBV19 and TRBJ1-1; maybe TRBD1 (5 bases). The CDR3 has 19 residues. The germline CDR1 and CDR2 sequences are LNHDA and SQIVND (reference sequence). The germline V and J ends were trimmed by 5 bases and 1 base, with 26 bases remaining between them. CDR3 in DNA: TGTGCCAGTAGTCCGGTTATAGGAGGGGCCTATCGTAAGAACACTGAAGCTTTCTTT. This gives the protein CASSPVIGGAYRKNTEAFF. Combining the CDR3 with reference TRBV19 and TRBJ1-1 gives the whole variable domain DGGITQSPKYLFRKEGQNVTLSCEQNLNHDAMYWYRQDPGQGLRLIYYSQIVNDFQKGDIAEGYSVSREKKESFPLTVTSAQKNPTAFYLCASSPVIGGAYRKNTEAFFGQGTRLTVV.

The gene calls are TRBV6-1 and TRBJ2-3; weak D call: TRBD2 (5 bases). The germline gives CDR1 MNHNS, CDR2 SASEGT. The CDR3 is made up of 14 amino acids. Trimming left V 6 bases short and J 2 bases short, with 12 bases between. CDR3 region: CASRRLANTDTQYF. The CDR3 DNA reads TGTGCCAGCAGGCGGTTAGCGAACACAGATACGCAGTATTTT.

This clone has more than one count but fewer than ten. The CDR3 bases are TGCGCCAGCAGCTTGTCGCCGTACGAGGAGGGGCTTGAGAACGAGCAGTACTTC. It translates to CASSLSPYEEGLENEQYF. The rearrangement uses TRBV5-1 and TRBJ2-7; D may be TRBD2 (6 bases). Per the germline V gene, CDR1 is SGHRS and CDR2 is YFSETQ. CDR3 length: 18 amino acids. V was pared by 1 base and J by 5 bases, with 25 bases between.

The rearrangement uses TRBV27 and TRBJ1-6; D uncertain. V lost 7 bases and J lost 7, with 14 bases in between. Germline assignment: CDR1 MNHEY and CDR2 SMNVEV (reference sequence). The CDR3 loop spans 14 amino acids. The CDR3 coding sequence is TGTGCCAGCACCGACCGAGGGCTGAATTCACCCCTCCACTTT. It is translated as CASTDRGLNSPLHF.

The CDR3 bases are TGTGCCATCAGACCCCGGGAAGCATACAATGAGCAGTTCTTC. Its protein is CAIRPREAYNEQFF. The chain employs TRBV10-3 and TRBJ2-1, with D perhaps TRBD2 (5 bases). CDR3 length: 14 amino acids. Germline V gene data show CDR1 as ENHRY and CDR2 as SYGVKD. V lost 6 bases, J lost 4 bases, and 13 bases lay in between.

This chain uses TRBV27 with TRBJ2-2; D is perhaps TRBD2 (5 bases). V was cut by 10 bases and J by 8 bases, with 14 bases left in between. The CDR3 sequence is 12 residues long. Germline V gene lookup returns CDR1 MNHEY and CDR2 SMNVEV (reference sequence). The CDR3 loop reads CATSQWEGELFF. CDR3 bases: TGTGCCACTTCTCAGTGGGAGGGGGAGCTGTTTTTT.

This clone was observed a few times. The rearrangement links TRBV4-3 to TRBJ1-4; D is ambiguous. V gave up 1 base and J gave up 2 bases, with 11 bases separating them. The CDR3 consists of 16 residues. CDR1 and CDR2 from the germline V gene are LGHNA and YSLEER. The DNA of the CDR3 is TGCGCCAGCAGCCAAGGGGCGGGCACGACTAATGAAAAACTGTTTTTT. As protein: CASSQGAGTTNEKLFF.

The CDR3: CASSLGTAIFQETQYF. Here the CDR3 DNA reads TGTGCCAGCAGCTTAGGTACAGCCATCTTTCAAGAGACCCAGTACTTC. The chain couples TRBV7-9 to TRBJ2-5, with D uncertain. V was trimmed by 1 base and J by 2 bases, leaving 14 bases between them. CDR3 length: 16 amino acids. Germline V lookup: CDR1 SEHNR, CDR2 FQNEAQ (reference sequence).

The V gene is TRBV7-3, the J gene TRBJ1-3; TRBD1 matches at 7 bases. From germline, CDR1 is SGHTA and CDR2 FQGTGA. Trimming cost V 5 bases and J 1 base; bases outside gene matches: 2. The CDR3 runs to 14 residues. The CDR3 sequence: CASSLTGSGNTIYF. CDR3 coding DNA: TGTGCCAGCAGCCTGACAGGGTCTGGAAACACCATATATTTT. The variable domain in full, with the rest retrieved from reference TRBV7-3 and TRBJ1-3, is GAGVSQTPSNKVTEKGKYVELRCDPISGHTALYWYRQSLGQGPEFLIYFQGTGAADDSGLPNDRFFAVRPEGSVSTLKIQRTERGDSAVYLCASSLTGSGNTIYFGEGSWLTVV.

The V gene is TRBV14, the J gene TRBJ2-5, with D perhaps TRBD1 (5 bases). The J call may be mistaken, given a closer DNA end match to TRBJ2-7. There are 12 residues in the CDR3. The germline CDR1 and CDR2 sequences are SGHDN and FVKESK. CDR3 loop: CASSSGFHEQYF. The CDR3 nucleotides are TGTGCCAGCAGCTCAGGGTTCCACGAGCAGTACTTC.

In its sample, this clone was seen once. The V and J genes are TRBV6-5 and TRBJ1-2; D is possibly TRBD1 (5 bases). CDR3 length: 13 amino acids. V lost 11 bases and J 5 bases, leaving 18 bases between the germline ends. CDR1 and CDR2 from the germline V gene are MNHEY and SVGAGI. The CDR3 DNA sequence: TGTGCCTCAACCCGCGGGGGAGAGTATGGCTACACCTTC. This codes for CASTRGGEYGYTF.

CDR3 nucleotides: TGTGCCAGCAGCTTAGGAGGGTCAGGGGGCGGCGAGCAGTACTTC. It translates to CASSLGGSGGGEQYF. The rearrangement joins TRBV7-2 to TRBJ2-7; 8 bases agree with TRBD1. Germline CDR1 is SGHTA and CDR2 is FQGNSA. V was pared by 1 base and J by 6 bases, with 8 bases of the junction left unmatched. CDR3 length: 15 residues. Complete variable domain (other parts from reference TRBV7-2 and TRBJ2-7): GAGVSQSPSNKVTEKGKDVELRCDPISGHTALYWYRQSLGQGLEFLIYFQGNSAPDKSGLPSDRFSAERTGGSVSTLTIQRTQQEDSAVYLCASSLGGSGGGEQYFGPGTRLTVT.

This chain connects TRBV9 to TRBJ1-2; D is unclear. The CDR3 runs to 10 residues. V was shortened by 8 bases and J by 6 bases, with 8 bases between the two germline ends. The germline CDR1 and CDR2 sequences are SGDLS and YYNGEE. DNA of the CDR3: TGTGCCAGATCCCCCAATGGCTACACCTTC. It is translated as CARSPNGYTF.

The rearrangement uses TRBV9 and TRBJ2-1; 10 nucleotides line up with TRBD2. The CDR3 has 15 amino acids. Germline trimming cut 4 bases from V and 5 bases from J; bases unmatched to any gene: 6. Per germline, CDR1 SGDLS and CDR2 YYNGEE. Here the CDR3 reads CASSLSGRTDNEQFF. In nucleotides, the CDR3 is TGTGCCAGCAGCCTTAGCGGGAGGACTGACAATGAGCAGTTCTTC.

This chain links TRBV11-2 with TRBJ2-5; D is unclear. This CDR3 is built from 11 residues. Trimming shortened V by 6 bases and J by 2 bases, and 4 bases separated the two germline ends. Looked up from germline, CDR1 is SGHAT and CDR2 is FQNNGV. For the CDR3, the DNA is TGTGCCAGCAGACAGCAAGAGACCCAGTACTTC. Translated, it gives CASRQQETQYF.

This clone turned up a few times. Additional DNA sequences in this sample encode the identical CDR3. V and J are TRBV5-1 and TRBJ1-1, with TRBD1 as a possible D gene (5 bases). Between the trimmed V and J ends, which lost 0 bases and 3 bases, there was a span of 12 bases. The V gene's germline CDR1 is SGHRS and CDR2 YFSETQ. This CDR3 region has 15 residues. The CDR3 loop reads CASSLGAGWDTEAFF. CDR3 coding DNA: TGCGCCAGCAGCTTGGGGGCAGGGTGGGACACTGAAGCTTTCTTT.

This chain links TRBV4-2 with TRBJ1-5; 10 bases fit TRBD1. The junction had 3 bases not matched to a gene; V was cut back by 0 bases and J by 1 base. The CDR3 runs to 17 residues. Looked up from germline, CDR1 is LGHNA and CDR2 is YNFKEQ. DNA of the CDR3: TGTGCCAGCAGCCAAGACCCGGGACAGGGGAGCAATCAGCCCCAGCATTTT. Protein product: CASSQDPGQGSNQPQHF.

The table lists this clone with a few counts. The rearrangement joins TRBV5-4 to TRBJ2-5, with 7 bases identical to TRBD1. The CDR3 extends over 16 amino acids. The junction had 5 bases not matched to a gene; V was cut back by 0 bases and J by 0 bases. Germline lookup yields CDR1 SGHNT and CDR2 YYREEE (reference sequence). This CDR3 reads CASSLDIQGHQETQYF. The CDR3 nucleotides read TGTGCCAGCAGCTTGGATATACAGGGGCACCAAGAGACCCAGTACTTC. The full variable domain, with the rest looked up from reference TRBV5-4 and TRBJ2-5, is ETGVTQSPTHLIKTRGQQVTLRCSSQSGHNTVSWYQQALGQGPQFIFQYYREEENGRGNFPPRFSGLQFPNYSSELNVNALELDDSALYLCASSLDIQGHQETQYFGPGTRLLVL.

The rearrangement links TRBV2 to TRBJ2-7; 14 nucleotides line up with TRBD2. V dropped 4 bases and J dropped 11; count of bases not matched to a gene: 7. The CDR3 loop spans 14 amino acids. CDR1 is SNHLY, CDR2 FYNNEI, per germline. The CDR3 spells CASSAAGLAGVKYF. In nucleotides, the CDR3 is TGTGCCAGCAGTGCCGCGGGACTAGCGGGAGTCAAGTACTTC.

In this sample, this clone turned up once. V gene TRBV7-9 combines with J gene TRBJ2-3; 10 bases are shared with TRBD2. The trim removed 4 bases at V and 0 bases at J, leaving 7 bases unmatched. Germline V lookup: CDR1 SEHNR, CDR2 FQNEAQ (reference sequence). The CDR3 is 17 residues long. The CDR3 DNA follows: TGTGCCAGCAGCTCTCAAGGACTAGCGGCTAGCACAGATACGCAGTATTTT. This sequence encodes CASSSQGLAASTDTQYF. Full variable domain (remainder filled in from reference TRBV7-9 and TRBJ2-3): DTGVSQNPRHKITKRGQNVTFRCDPISEHNRLYWYRQTLGQGPEFLTYFQNEAQLEKSRLLSDRFSAERPKGSFSTLEIQRTEQGDSAMYLCASSSQGLAASTDTQYFGPGTRLTVL.